Listed below are T cell receptor beta chains from one sample, sequenced in a study of blood T cells in healthy people across ages. MiXCR, applied by TCRdb to the 5' RACE reads, yields one record per CDR3 protein. Of 1.5 million to 2 million distinct CDR3 sequences listed, just under 50% are singletons. The specimen was blood. These receptors came from a woman aged 40 to 49 in good health. Both conserved end residues are part of each CDR3. A D gene is named only where the DNA matches it firmly. Where a row states a size, it is once, few, many or the class of an expanded clone; other rows omit it.

CDR3aa: CASSKTGIRTDTQYF; CDR3nt: TGTGCCAGCAGCAAAACAGGAATACGCACAGATACGCAGTATTTT; abundance: .; d_gene: .; v_gene: TRBV14; j_gene: TRBJ2-3
CDR3aa: CASSAEQNSYEQYF; CDR3nt: TGCGCCAGCAGCGCCGAACAGAATTCCTACGAGCAGTACTTC; abundance: .; d_gene: .; v_gene: TRBV5-1; j_gene: TRBJ2-7
CDR3aa: CSALNLDGTTSTDTQYF; CDR3nt: TGCAGTGCTCTCAACTTGGACGGTACTACCAGCACAGATACGCAGTATTTT; abundance: .; d_gene: .; v_gene: TRBV20-1; j_gene: TRBJ2-3
CDR3aa: CASSQDQGEGPETQYF; CDR3nt: TGTGCCAGCAGCCAAGATCAGGGGGAGGGACCAGAGACGCAGTATTTT; abundance: .; d_gene: .; v_gene: TRBV4-2; j_gene: TRBJ2-3
CDR3aa: CSARAQLSSYNEQFF; CDR3nt: TGCAGTGCTAGAGCACAACTTAGCTCCTACAATGAGCAGTTCTTC; abundance: .; d_gene: .; v_gene: TRBV20-1; j_gene: TRBJ2-1
CDR3aa: CSARDLRQGPIDYGYTF; CDR3nt: TGCAGTGCTAGAGATCTAAGACAGGGGCCCATCGACTATGGCTACACCTTC; abundance: .; d_gene: TRBD1; v_gene: TRBV20-1; j_gene: TRBJ1-2
CDR3aa: CASSPERGYTF; CDR3nt: TGTGCCAGCTCACCAGAGCGGGGCTACACCTTC; abundance: .; d_gene: .; v_gene: TRBV18; j_gene: TRBJ1-2
CDR3aa: CASSLGTSGGAPREQFF; CDR3nt: TGTGCCAGCAGCCTCGGGACTAGCGGGGGGGCGCCTCGGGAGCAGTTCTTC; abundance: .; d_gene: TRBD2; v_gene: TRBV3-1; j_gene: TRBJ2-1
CDR3aa: CSARQASYNEQFF; CDR3nt: TGCAGCGCACGACAGGCGTCCTACAATGAGCAGTTCTTC; abundance: many; d_gene: .; v_gene: TRBV29-1; j_gene: TRBJ2-1
CDR3aa: CASSSGGDNSPLHF; CDR3nt: TGTGCCAGCAGCTCAGGGGGCGATAATTCACCCCTCCACTTT; abundance: .; d_gene: TRBD1; v_gene: TRBV6-6; j_gene: TRBJ1-6
CDR3aa: CASSEFRGGDYEQYF; CDR3nt: TGTGCCAGCAGTGAATTTCGAGGGGGCGACTACGAGCAGTACTTC; abundance: few; d_gene: TRBD1; v_gene: TRBV25-1; j_gene: TRBJ2-7
CDR3aa: CASSHRDIFNEQFF; CDR3nt: TGTGCCAGCAGTCACCGGGACATATTCAATGAGCAGTTCTTC; abundance: .; d_gene: .; v_gene: TRBV7-9; j_gene: TRBJ2-1
CDR3aa: CASSLVRIYNEQFF; CDR3nt: TGTGCCAGCAGCTTAGTACGCATATACAATGAGCAGTTCTTC; abundance: few; d_gene: .; v_gene: TRBV11-1; j_gene: TRBJ2-1
CDR3aa: CASSEDGGGYNEQYF; CDR3nt: TGTGCCAGCAGCGAAGACGGGGGGGGTTACAATGAGCAGTACTTC; abundance: few; d_gene: TRBD2; v_gene: TRBV4-2; j_gene: TRBJ2-5
CDR3aa: CAISESAGETQYF; CDR3nt: TGTGCCATCAGTGAGTCGGCAGGGGAGACCCAGTACTTC; abundance: many; d_gene: .; v_gene: TRBV10-3; j_gene: TRBJ2-5
CDR3aa: CASSLIKGQGLNQPQHF; CDR3nt: TGCGCCAGCAGCTTAATTAAAGGGCAGGGGTTAAATCAGCCCCAGCATTTT; abundance: .; d_gene: .; v_gene: TRBV5-1; j_gene: TRBJ1-5
CDR3aa: CASSERDREETQYF; CDR3nt: TGTGCCAGCAGCGAGCGGGACAGGGAAGAGACCCAGTACTTC; abundance: .; d_gene: TRBD1; v_gene: TRBV7-9; j_gene: TRBJ2-5
CDR3aa: CASSFQGHPNQPQHF; CDR3nt: TGTGCCAGCAGTTTTCAAGGACATCCCAATCAGCCCCAGCATTTT; abundance: .; d_gene: .; v_gene: TRBV27; j_gene: TRBJ1-5
CDR3aa: CSASVPPRAETQYF; CDR3nt: TGCAGTGCTAGCGTTCCCCCACGGGCGGAGACCCAGTACTTC; abundance: few; d_gene: .; v_gene: TRBV20-1; j_gene: TRBJ2-5
CDR3aa: CASSASLRDTQYF; CDR3nt: TGCGCCAGCAGCGCCTCCCTTAGAGATACGCAGTATTTT; abundance: once; d_gene: .; v_gene: TRBV5-1; j_gene: TRBJ2-3
CDR3aa: CSARVALASTRELFF; CDR3nt: TGCAGTGCTAGAGTTGCACTAGCAAGTACCCGGGAGCTGTTTTTT; abundance: .; d_gene: .; v_gene: TRBV20-1; j_gene: TRBJ2-2
CDR3aa: CASSIGGNGYTF; CDR3nt: TGTGCCAGCAGTATCGGGGGTAACGGCTACACCTTC; abundance: few; d_gene: .; v_gene: TRBV27; j_gene: TRBJ1-2
CDR3aa: CASGDRAGAEAFF; CDR3nt: TGTGCCAGCGGGGACAGGGCGGGGGCTGAAGCTTTCTTT; abundance: once; d_gene: TRBD1; v_gene: TRBV7-9; j_gene: TRBJ1-1
CDR3aa: CASSQFPSTDTQYF; CDR3nt: TGCGCCAGCAGCCAATTCCCCAGCACAGATACGCAGTATTTT; abundance: .; d_gene: .; v_gene: TRBV4-1; j_gene: TRBJ2-3
CDR3aa: CASSYSGTGSERTDTQYF; CDR3nt: TGTGCCAGCAGTTACTCAGGGACGGGGTCGGAACGCACAGATACGCAGTATTTT; abundance: few; d_gene: .; v_gene: TRBV6-5; j_gene: TRBJ2-3
CDR3aa: CATLRQGANEKLFF; CDR3nt: TGTGCCACACTGAGGCAGGGGGCTAATGAAAAACTGTTTTTT; abundance: .; d_gene: TRBD1; v_gene: TRBV12-3/TRBV12-4; j_gene: TRBJ1-4
CDR3aa: CASSLPTGGEDYGYTF; CDR3nt: TGTGCCAGCAGCCTCCCAACAGGGGGAGAGGACTATGGCTACACCTTC; abundance: .; d_gene: TRBD1; v_gene: TRBV13; j_gene: TRBJ1-2
CDR3aa: CASGLLQGRETQYF; CDR3nt: TGTGCCAGCGGTTTGCTACAGGGGCGAGAGACCCAGTACTTC; abundance: .; d_gene: TRBD1; v_gene: TRBV12-3/TRBV12-4; j_gene: TRBJ2-5
CDR3aa: CASSLKQGDTEAFF; CDR3nt: TGTGCCAGCAGTTTAAAACAGGGGGACACTGAAGCTTTCTTT; abundance: .; d_gene: TRBD1; v_gene: TRBV27; j_gene: TRBJ1-1
CDR3aa: CASSKAHEQYF; CDR3nt: TGTGCCAGCAGCAAAGCCCACGAGCAGTACTTC; abundance: .; d_gene: .; v_gene: TRBV21-1; j_gene: TRBJ2-7
CDR3aa: CASKGSSYGYTF; CDR3nt: TGTGCCAGCAAGGGATCTTCCTATGGCTACACCTTC; abundance: .; d_gene: .; v_gene: TRBV28; j_gene: TRBJ1-2
CDR3aa: CASSQGFSGGTYNEQFF; CDR3nt: TGTGCCAGCAGCCAAGGGTTTAGCGGGGGGACTTACAATGAGCAGTTCTTC; abundance: .; d_gene: TRBD2; v_gene: TRBV11-2; j_gene: TRBJ2-1
CDR3aa: CASSETRGKQYF; CDR3nt: TGTGCCAGCAGTGAGACCCGGGGGAAGCAGTACTTC; abundance: .; d_gene: .; v_gene: TRBV6-1; j_gene: TRBJ2-5
CDR3aa: CASSFGGQGGNIQYF; CDR3nt: TGTGCCAGCAGTTTTGGAGGACAGGGCGGAAACATTCAGTACTTC; abundance: .; d_gene: TRBD1; v_gene: TRBV28; j_gene: TRBJ2-4
CDR3aa: CASRFWGSTDTQYF; CDR3nt: TGCGCCAGCAGGTTTTGGGGAAGCACAGATACGCAGTATTTT; abundance: .; d_gene: .; v_gene: TRBV10-2; j_gene: TRBJ2-3
CDR3aa: CASSLEGTLRSGANVLTF; CDR3nt: TGTGCCAGCAGCCTCGAAGGGACACTCCGCTCTGGGGCCAACGTCCTGACTTTC; abundance: few; d_gene: .; v_gene: TRBV4-2; j_gene: TRBJ2-6
CDR3aa: CSARGDQGAQWYYNEQYF; CDR3nt: TGCAGTGCTAGAGGGGATCAGGGGGCTCAATGGTATTACAATGAGCAGTACTTC; abundance: .; d_gene: TRBD1; v_gene: TRBV20-1; j_gene: TRBJ2-7
CDR3aa: CASSLLYSGELGEQYF; CDR3nt: TGTGCCAGCAGCCTTCTCTATAGTGGGGAATTGGGCGAGCAGTACTTC; abundance: .; d_gene: .; v_gene: TRBV7-6; j_gene: TRBJ2-7
CDR3aa: CASSIGTSGGNNEQFF; CDR3nt: TGTGCCAGCAGTATAGGGACTAGCGGGGGAAACAATGAGCAGTTCTTC; abundance: .; d_gene: TRBD2; v_gene: TRBV6-1; j_gene: TRBJ2-1
CDR3aa: CAISLQEGGQGRSDTQYF; CDR3nt: TGTGCCATCAGTCTCCAGGAGGGGGGACAGGGGAGGTCAGATACGCAGTATTTT; abundance: few; d_gene: TRBD1; v_gene: TRBV10-3; j_gene: TRBJ2-3
CDR3aa: CASSQDKWAEQFF; CDR3nt: TGTGCCAGCAGCCAAGATAAGTGGGCTGAGCAGTTCTTC; abundance: .; d_gene: .; v_gene: TRBV3-1; j_gene: TRBJ2-1
CDR3aa: CASSFGSGNSGYTF; CDR3nt: TGTGCCAGCAGTTTCGGATCTGGGAACTCTGGCTACACCTTC; abundance: once; d_gene: .; v_gene: TRBV12-3/TRBV12-4; j_gene: TRBJ1-2
CDR3aa: CASSLGLAGGLVNEQFF; CDR3nt: TGCGCCAGCAGCTTGGGACTAGCGGGGGGGCTAGTCAATGAGCAGTTCTTC; abundance: .; d_gene: TRBD2; v_gene: TRBV5-1; j_gene: TRBJ2-1
CDR3aa: CASSEGGVDYEQYF; CDR3nt: TGCGCCAGCAGCGAGGGGGGGGTGGACTACGAGCAGTACTTC; abundance: .; d_gene: .; v_gene: TRBV5-1; j_gene: TRBJ2-7
CDR3aa: CASSASPGGETQYF; CDR3nt: TGTGCCAGCAGCGCATCCCCGGGGGGAGAGACCCAGTACTTC; abundance: few; d_gene: TRBD2; v_gene: TRBV9; j_gene: TRBJ2-5
CDR3aa: CSASSAYNEKLFF; CDR3nt: TGCAGTGCTAGTTCAGCTTATAATGAAAAACTGTTTTTT; abundance: .; d_gene: .; v_gene: TRBV20-1; j_gene: TRBJ1-4
CDR3aa: CSASGQSSYNEQFF; CDR3nt: TGCAGCGCCTCAGGACAGAGCTCCTACAATGAGCAGTTCTTC; abundance: few; d_gene: .; v_gene: TRBV29-1; j_gene: TRBJ2-1
CDR3aa: CASSQDNVREYGYTF; CDR3nt: TGCGCCAGCAGCCAAGATAACGTCCGAGAGTATGGCTACACCTTC; abundance: .; d_gene: .; v_gene: TRBV4-1; j_gene: TRBJ1-2
CDR3aa: CASSPDDRQGHIQYF; CDR3nt: TGCGCCAGCAGCCCCGATGATAGACAGGGCCACATTCAGTACTTC; abundance: .; d_gene: TRBD1; v_gene: TRBV4-3; j_gene: TRBJ2-4
CDR3aa: CASSGGDRAYEQYF; CDR3nt: TGTGCCAGCAGTGGGGGGGACAGGGCTTACGAGCAGTACTTC; abundance: .; d_gene: TRBD1; v_gene: TRBV28; j_gene: TRBJ2-7
CDR3aa: CASSSGDRGSNTEAFF; CDR3nt: TGTGCCAGCAGCTCCGGGGACAGGGGATCGAACACTGAAGCTTTCTTT; abundance: .; d_gene: TRBD1; v_gene: TRBV9; j_gene: TRBJ1-1
CDR3aa: CASSLAHQGSYEQYF; CDR3nt: TGTGCCAGCAGCTTAGCGCACCAGGGCTCCTACGAGCAGTACTTC; abundance: few; d_gene: .; v_gene: TRBV7-6; j_gene: TRBJ2-7
CDR3aa: CASGRWGGQQYF; CDR3nt: TGTGCCAGCGGTAGATGGGGCGGGCAGCAGTACTTC; abundance: few; d_gene: .; v_gene: TRBV27; j_gene: TRBJ2-7
CDR3aa: CASSPSQGSPTKQYF; CDR3nt: TGTGCCAGCAGTCCCTCACAGGGGAGTCCTACGAAGCAGTACTTC; abundance: .; d_gene: TRBD1; v_gene: TRBV28; j_gene: TRBJ2-4
CDR3aa: CASIPVGRSEKLFF; CDR3nt: TGTGCCAGCATCCCTGTCGGGAGGAGTGAAAAACTGTTTTTT; abundance: .; d_gene: .; v_gene: TRBV28; j_gene: TRBJ1-4